This paragraph reports one T cell receptor beta chain. These data are taken from a study of T cell responses to AZD1222 COVID-19 vaccine. Trimming stripped 1 base from V and 4 bases from J, with 13 bases between. The CDR3 is 15 residues long. Germline values: CDR1 MDHEN, CDR2 SYDVKM. The protocol was immunoSEQ multiplex PCR, while the TCRdb copy is restricted to in-frame clones and leaves out a portion. The sample consists of about 130,000 clones, about 90% of them appearing once. This chain connects TRBV28 to TRBJ1-1; unclear D gene. The source material was peripheral blood, sampled on day 0 of MenACWY control vaccination. This TCR was recovered from an adult in good health. The CDR3 protein is CASSLLHHGVTEAFF. CDR3 DNA sequence: TGTGCCAGCAGTTTATTACACCATGGGGTCACTGAAGCTTTCTTT.